Below, 21 T cell receptor beta chains from the same sample are listed, as sequenced in a study of shared clonotypes between healthy human individuals. The table came from immunoSEQ multiplex PCR; TCRdb's copy has only in-frame clones and leaves some out. Among hundreds of thousands of clones listed, approximately 96% were seen once. Naive CD8 cells lacked CD45RO and underwent positive selection for CCR7, leaving out terminally differentiated effector memory CD45RA+ cells. The sequencing input was naive CD8+ T cells sorted from blood. The receptors originated from a woman aged 25 to 39 in good health.

The genes are TRBV4-1 and TRBJ1-2; D might be TRBD1 (6 bases). Trimming cost V 2 bases and J 3 bases, with 13 bases left between them. This CDR3 is built from 15 residues. CDR1 and CDR2 from the germline V gene are MGHRA and YSYEKL. CDR3 sequence (DNA): TGCGCCAGCAGCCAATCCCACAGACAGGACTATGGCTACACCTTC. Its protein is CASSQSHRQDYGYTF.

V usage is TRBV7-6 and J usage is TRBJ2-7; possibly TRBD2 for D (5 bases). The CDR3 consists of 14 residues. The germline V gene encodes CDR1 SGHVS and CDR2 FNYEAQ. The V and J ends lost 2 bases and 3 bases respectively, with 11 bases between them. CDR3 bases: TGTGCCAGCAGCTTATGGCGGGCCGACTACGAGCAGTACTTC. It is translated as CASSLWRADYEQYF.

The V gene is TRBV23-1, the J gene TRBJ1-5, with TRBD1 matching over 7 bases. TRBV23-1 is given ORF status, its function remaining uncertain. The V gene end was trimmed by 6 bases and the J gene end by 2 bases; junction bases not matched to a gene: 13. CDR3 length: 17 residues. The CDR3 DNA reads TGCGCCAGCAGGGAGATGATGAGACAGGGCGGCAATCAGCCCCAGCATTTT. The encoded protein is CASREMMRQGGNQPQHF.

The chain couples TRBV4-1 to TRBJ2-7, with TRBD1 matching 7 bases. This CDR3 region has 15 residues. V lost 0 bases, J lost 3 bases, and 5 bases stayed unmatched. The germline V gene has CDR1 MGHRA and CDR2 YSYEKL. The CDR3 nucleotides read TGCGCCAGCAGCCAAGAGGACAGGCAGGTCTACGAGCAGTACTTC. Translating it yields CASSQEDRQVYEQYF.

J is TRBJ2-3 and V is TRBV7-9; D is undetermined. Germline CDR1 SEHNR, CDR2 FQNEAQ (reference sequence). The CDR3 loop spans 14 amino acids. V was cut by 1 base and J by 2 bases, with 7 bases left in between. CDR3 nucleotide sequence: TGTGCCAGCAGCTTAGTCACCTTCACAGATACGCAGTATTTT. Amino acids: CASSLVTFTDTQYF.

V usage is TRBV9 and J usage is TRBJ2-1, with D perhaps given as TRBD1 or TRBD2 (5 bases each). Per the germline V gene, CDR1 is SGDLS and CDR2 is YYNGEE. The V end lost 0 bases, the J end lost 5 bases, and 9 bases lay between the germline ends. This CDR3 spans 14 amino acids. CDR3 in amino acids: CASSVAWGNNEQFF. The CDR3, as DNA: TGTGCCAGCAGCGTAGCTTGGGGGAACAATGAGCAGTTCTTC.

The chain links TRBV6-6 to TRBJ1-1, with TRBD1 identical over 9 bases. CDR1 and CDR2 from the germline V gene are MNHNY and SVGAGI (reference sequence). The CDR3 contains 16 residues. V lost 2 bases, J lost 2 bases, and 6 bases stayed unmatched. Here the CDR3 reads CASSYQDRGANTEAFF. CDR3 in DNA: TGTGCCAGCAGTTACCAGGACAGGGGTGCCAACACTGAAGCTTTCTTT.

The V call is TRBV9, the J call TRBJ2-3; TRBD1 aligns across 10 bases. Germline loops: CDR1 SGDLS, CDR2 YYNGEE. This CDR3 has 16 residues. Trimming at V came to 3 bases and at J to 4 bases, leaving 8 bases not matched to a gene. CDR3 sequence: CASSAPRDRGSDTQYF. CDR3 DNA sequence: TGTGCCAGCAGCGCTCCCCGGGACAGGGGTTCAGATACGCAGTATTTT.

In DNA, the CDR3 is TGTGCCAGCAGCTCGGGACTAGCAAATGAGCAGTTCTTC. Translating it yields CASSSGLANEQFF. The chain recombines TRBV5-6 with TRBJ2-1; 9 bases align to TRBD2. Per the germline V gene, CDR1 is SGHDT and CDR2 is YYEEEE. Trimming at V came to 3 bases and at J to 7 bases, leaving 2 bases not matched to a gene. The CDR3 contains 13 residues.

The V gene is TRBV5-4, the J gene TRBJ2-1; TRBD1 or TRBD2 may be the D gene (6 bases each). CDR1 and CDR2 (germline): SGHNT, YYREEE (reference sequence). This CDR3 comprises 14 residues. Trimming shortened V by 9 bases and J by 6 bases, and 19 bases separated the two germline ends. CDR3 sequence (DNA): TGTGCCACCTGCATCGGGGGCGAGAGCAATGAGCAGTTCTTC. This codes for CATCIGGESNEQFF.

This chain joins TRBV6-1 and TRBJ2-1; tentatively, D is TRBD1 or TRBD2 (7 bases each). This CDR3 region has 13 residues. Trimming stripped 7 bases from V and 12 bases from J, with 19 bases between. CDR1 MNHNS and CDR2 SASEGT come from the germline V gene. The CDR3 DNA reads as TGTGCCAGCACCCAGGGGGGGAGGGGGTTGCAGTTCTTC. Translation: CASTQGGRGLQFF.

V gene TRBV6-5 combines with J gene TRBJ2-5, with 8 bases lining up with TRBD1. The J call may be incorrect, as the DNA end agrees better with TRBJ2-7. This CDR3 region has 13 residues. Germline values: CDR1 MNHEY, CDR2 SVGAGI. This CDR3 is CASSRTGFDEQYF. Here the CDR3 DNA reads TGTGCCAGCAGTCGGACAGGGTTCGACGAGCAGTACTTC.

J is TRBJ2-1 and V is TRBV9; D is unresolved. V lost 6 bases to trimming and J lost 7 bases, with 11 bases between them. The germline gives CDR1 SGDLS, CDR2 YYNGEE. The CDR3 consists of 12 residues. The DNA for the CDR3 is TGTGCCAGCAACTCAGATGAGAATGAGCAGTTCTTC. The encoded protein is CASNSDENEQFF.

This chain joins TRBV27 and TRBJ1-1; D gene unclear. V shed 8 bases and J shed 5 bases, with 12 bases lying between them. Germline V gene lookup returns CDR1 MNHEY and CDR2 SMNVEV (reference sequence). The CDR3 covers 12 residues. CDR3 amino acids: CASRGGVTEAFF. The CDR3 nucleotides are TGTGCCAGCCGAGGTGGGGTTACTGAAGCTTTCTTT.

The chain joins TRBV4-1 to TRBJ2-7; D is perhaps TRBD1 (5 bases). Germline V gene lookup returns CDR1 MGHRA and CDR2 YSYEKL. This CDR3 has 16 amino acids. V was pared by 4 bases and J by 4 bases, with 20 bases between. The CDR3 DNA reads TGCGCCAGCAGCCCGTCGACAGTAACGACCCCTTACGAGCAGTACTTC. Its translation: CASSPSTVTTPYEQYF.

This chain links TRBV10-3 with TRBJ1-2; D call uncertain. The CDR3 length is 14 residues. Germline V gives CDR1 ENHRY, CDR2 SYGVKD. V gave up 4 bases and J gave up 1 base, with 10 bases separating them. CDR3 DNA sequence: TGTGCCATCAGTGGTTTGGAAAATAACTATGGCTACACCTTC. Translation: CAISGLENNYGYTF.

The chain carries TRBV19 and TRBJ1-2; D not resolved. V was pared by 4 bases and J by 4 bases, with 19 bases between. CDR1 and CDR2 (germline): LNHDA, SQIVND (reference sequence). The CDR3 contains 16 residues. The CDR3 is CASSNSHVREGYGYTF. In DNA, the CDR3 is TGTGCCAGTAGTAATTCTCACGTGAGAGAAGGCTATGGCTACACCTTC.

The J gene is TRBJ2-1, the V gene TRBV6-1; D gene unclear. V lost 2 bases and J lost 2, with 4 bases in between. The germline V gene has CDR1 MNHNS and CDR2 SASEGT. CDR3 length: 13 residues. The chain's CDR3 is CASSEWTYNEQFF. The CDR3 DNA reads as TGTGCCAGCAGTGAATGGACCTACAATGAGCAGTTCTTC.

The chain recombines TRBV27 with TRBJ2-7, with 10 bases matching TRBD2. This CDR3 is 13 amino acids long. Trimming at V came to 5 bases and at J to 5 bases, leaving 3 bases not matched to a gene. Germline V CDR1 and CDR2: MNHEY, SMNVEV (reference sequence). CDR3 protein: CASSVLAGDEQYF. The CDR3 coding sequence is TGTGCCAGCAGTGTGCTAGCGGGAGACGAGCAGTACTTC.

The V and J genes are TRBV28 and TRBJ2-3; D remains ambiguous. The CDR3 is 14 amino acids. Germline V gene sequence: CDR1 MDHEN, CDR2 SYDVKM. The V end was cut by 3 bases, the J end by 2 bases, with 9 bases between. DNA for the CDR3: TGTGCCAGCAGTTTCGCTTTCCTCACAGATACGCAGTATTTT. Residues: CASSFAFLTDTQYF. The variable domain in full, completed from reference TRBV28 and TRBJ2-3, reads DVKVTQSSRYLVKRTGEKVFLECVQDMDHENMFWYRQDPGLGLRLIYFSYDVKMKEKGDIPEGYSVSREKKERFSLILESASTNQTSMYLCASSFAFLTDTQYFGPGTRLTVL.

For this clone: Other DNA sequences within the sample encode an identical CDR3. The chain carries TRBV28 and TRBJ2-7, with 9 bases aligning to TRBD2. Germline CDR1 reads MDHEN; CDR2 reads SYDVKM. Trimming took 3 bases from V and 1 from J; bases not matched to a gene: 1. CDR3 length: 14 residues. CDR3 in DNA: TGTGCCAGCAGTTTCCTAGCGGGGTCCTACGAGCAGTACTTC. It is translated as CASSFLAGSYEQYF.